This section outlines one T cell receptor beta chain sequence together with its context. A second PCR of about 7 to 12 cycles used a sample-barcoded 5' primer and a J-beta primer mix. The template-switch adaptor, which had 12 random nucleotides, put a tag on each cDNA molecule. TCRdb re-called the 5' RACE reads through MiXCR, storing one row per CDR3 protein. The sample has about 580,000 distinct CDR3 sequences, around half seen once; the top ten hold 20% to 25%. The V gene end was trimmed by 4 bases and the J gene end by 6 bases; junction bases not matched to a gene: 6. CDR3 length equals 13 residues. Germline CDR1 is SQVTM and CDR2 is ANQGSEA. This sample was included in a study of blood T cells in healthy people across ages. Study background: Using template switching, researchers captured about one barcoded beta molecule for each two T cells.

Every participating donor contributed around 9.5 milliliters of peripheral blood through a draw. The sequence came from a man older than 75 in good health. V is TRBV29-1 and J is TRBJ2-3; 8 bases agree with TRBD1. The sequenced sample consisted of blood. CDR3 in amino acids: CSVGTGFADTQYF. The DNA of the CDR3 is TGCAGCGTTGGGACAGGGTTTGCCGATACGCAGTATTTT.